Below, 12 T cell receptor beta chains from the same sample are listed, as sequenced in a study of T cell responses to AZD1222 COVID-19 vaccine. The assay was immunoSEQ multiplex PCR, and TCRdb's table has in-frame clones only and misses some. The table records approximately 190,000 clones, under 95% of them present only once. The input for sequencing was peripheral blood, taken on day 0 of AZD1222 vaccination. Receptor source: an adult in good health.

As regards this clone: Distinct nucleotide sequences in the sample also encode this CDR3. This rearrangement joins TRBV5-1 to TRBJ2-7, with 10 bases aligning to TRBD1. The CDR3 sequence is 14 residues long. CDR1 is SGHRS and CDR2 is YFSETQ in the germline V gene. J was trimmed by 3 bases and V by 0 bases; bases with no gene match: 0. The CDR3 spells CASSLGTGGYEQYF. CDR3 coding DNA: TGCGCCAGCAGCTTGGGGACAGGGGGCTACGAGCAGTACTTC.

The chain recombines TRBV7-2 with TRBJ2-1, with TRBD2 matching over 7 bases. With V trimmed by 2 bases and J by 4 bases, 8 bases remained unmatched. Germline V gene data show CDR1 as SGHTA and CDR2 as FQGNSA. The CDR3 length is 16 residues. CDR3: CASSLRFGTTYNEQFF. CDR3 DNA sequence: TGTGCCAGCAGCTTAAGGTTCGGGACTACGTACAATGAGCAGTTCTTC.

The CDR3, as DNA: TGTGCCACCAGCAGAGAACTAAGAACTGGAAACACCATATATTTT. Translating gives CATSRELRTGNTIYF. The rearrangement links TRBV15 to TRBJ1-3, with D unresolved. Trimming took off 0 bases at V and 2 bases at J, with 8 bases between the two ends. The CDR3 runs to 15 residues. Germline CDR1 LNHNV, CDR2 YYDKDF (reference sequence).

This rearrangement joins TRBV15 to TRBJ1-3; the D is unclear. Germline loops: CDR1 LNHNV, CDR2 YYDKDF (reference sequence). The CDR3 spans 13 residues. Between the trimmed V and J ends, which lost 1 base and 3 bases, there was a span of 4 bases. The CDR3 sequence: CATSRGDGNTIYF. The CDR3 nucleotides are TGTGCCACCAGCAGAGGGGATGGAAACACCATATATTTT.

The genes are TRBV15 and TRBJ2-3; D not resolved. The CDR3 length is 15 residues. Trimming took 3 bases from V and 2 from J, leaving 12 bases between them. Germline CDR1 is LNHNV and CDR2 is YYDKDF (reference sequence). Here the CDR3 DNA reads TGTGCCACCAGCAGCGGAGCCCCGGTCACAGATACGCAGTATTTT. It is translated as CATSSGAPVTDTQYF.

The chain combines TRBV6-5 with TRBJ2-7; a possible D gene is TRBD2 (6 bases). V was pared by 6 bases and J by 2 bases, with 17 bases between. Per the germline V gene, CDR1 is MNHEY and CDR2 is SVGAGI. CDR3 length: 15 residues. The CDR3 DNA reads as TGTGCCAGCAGCTTCCAACTCGGGAGAACCTACGAGCAGTACTTC. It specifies CASSFQLGRTYEQYF.

The CDR3 sequence is CASSLDGTGQLGGYTF. In nucleotides, the CDR3 is TGTGCCAGCAGCTTAGATGGCACAGGGCAACTTGGTGGCTACACCTTC. The chain is built from TRBV7-9 and TRBJ1-2, with TRBD1 as a possible D gene (6 bases). This CDR3 has 16 amino acids. The germline V gene encodes CDR1 SEHNR and CDR2 FQNEAQ (reference sequence). V lost 1 base to trimming and J lost 7 bases, with 19 bases between them.

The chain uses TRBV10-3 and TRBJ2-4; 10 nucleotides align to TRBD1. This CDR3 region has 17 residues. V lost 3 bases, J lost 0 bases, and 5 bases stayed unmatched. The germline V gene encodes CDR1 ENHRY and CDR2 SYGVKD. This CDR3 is CAISDGGTGEAKNIQYF. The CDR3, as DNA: TGTGCCATCAGTGATGGGGGGACAGGGGAAGCCAAAAACATTCAGTACTTC.

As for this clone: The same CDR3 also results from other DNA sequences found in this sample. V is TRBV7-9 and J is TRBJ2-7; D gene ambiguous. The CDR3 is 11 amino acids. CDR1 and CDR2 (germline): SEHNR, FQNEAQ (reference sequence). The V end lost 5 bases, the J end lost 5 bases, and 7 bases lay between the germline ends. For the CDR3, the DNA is TGTGCCAGCAGCCCTCTGGACGAGCAGTACTTC. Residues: CASSPLDEQYF.

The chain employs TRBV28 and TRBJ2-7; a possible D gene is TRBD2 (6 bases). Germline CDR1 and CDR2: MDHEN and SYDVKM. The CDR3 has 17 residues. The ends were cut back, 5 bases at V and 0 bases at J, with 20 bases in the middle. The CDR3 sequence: CASSPPTSRSLSYEQYF. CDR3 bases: TGTGCCAGCAGTCCCCCCACTAGCAGGAGCCTCTCCTACGAGCAGTACTTC.

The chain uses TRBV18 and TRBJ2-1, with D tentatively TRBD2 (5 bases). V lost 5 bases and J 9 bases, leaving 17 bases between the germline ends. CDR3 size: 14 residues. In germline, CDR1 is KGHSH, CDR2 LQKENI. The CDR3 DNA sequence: TGTGCCAGCTCATCACTAGATGAGGGTAGTGAGCAGTTCTTC. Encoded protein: CASSSLDEGSEQFF.

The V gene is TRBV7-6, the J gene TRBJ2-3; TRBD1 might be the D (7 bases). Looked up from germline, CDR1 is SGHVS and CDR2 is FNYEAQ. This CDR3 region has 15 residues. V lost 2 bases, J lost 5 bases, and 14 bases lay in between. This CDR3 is CASSLNPGGGDTQYF. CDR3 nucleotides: TGTGCCAGCAGCTTAAACCCAGGGGGAGGAGATACGCAGTATTTT.